Shown below are 32 T cell receptor beta chains from a single sample sequenced in a study of T cells in women clearing cervical HPV infection. Using immunoSEQ multiplex PCR, the repertoire was profiled, and TCRdb retains in-frame clones only, with some absent. The sample yields about 41,000 clones, of which the top ten take up less than 8.5%. Sequencing was performed on blood buffy coat. The receptors come from a woman between 18 and 75 years old with a cervical HPV16 infection that either progressed to CIN3+ or cleared (not recorded which).

Concerning this clone: The read terminates 3 residues ahead of where the CDR3 ends, so the germline J gene completes it. This rearrangement joins TRBV19 to TRBJ2-7, with 9 positions matching TRBD1. Germline CDR1 and CDR2: LNHDA and SQIVND (reference sequence). With V trimmed by 3 bases and J by 2 bases, 2 bases remained unmatched. This CDR3 is built from 14 residues. The CDR3 DNA, read in part, is TGTGCCAGTAGTATGGGGACAGGGACCTACGAG. As protein: CASSMGTGTYE. The whole CDR3 protein reads CASSMGTGTYEQYF. Based on the CDR3 plus reference TRBV19 and TRBJ2-7, the full variable domain is DGGITQSPKYLFRKEGQNVTLSCEQNLNHDAMYWYRQDPGQGLRLIYYSQIVNDFQKGDIAEGYSVSREKKESFPLTVTSAQKNPTAFYLCASSMGTGTYEQYFGPGTRLTVT.

To note about this clone: The read terminates 3 residues before the CDR3 end, so the remaining end is supplied by the germline J gene. The rearrangement uses TRBV11-2 and TRBJ2-7, with 10 positions matching TRBD2. Germline CDR1 reads SGHAT; CDR2 reads FQNNGV. Unmatched junction bases numbered 6, after V lost 5 bases and J lost 2 bases. The CDR3 extends over 15 amino acids. The CDR3 sequence is CASSPGTSAAYEQYF. The sequenced part of the CDR3 DNA is TGTGCCAGCAGCCCCGGGACTAGCGCGGCCTACGAG. Combining the CDR3 with reference TRBV11-2 and TRBJ2-7 gives the whole variable domain EAGVAQSPRYKIIEKRQSVAFWCNPISGHATLYWYQQILGQGPKLLIQFQNNGVVDDSQLPKDRFSAERLKGVDSTLKIQPAKLEDSAVYLCASSPGTSAAYEQYFGPGTRLTVT.

The CDR3 bases that were read are TGCGCCAGCAGCTCCCGACAGGGGGCCCTCCAAGAGACC. It codes for CASSSRQGALQET. The entire CDR3 reads CASSSRQGALQETQYF. The gene calls are TRBV5-1 and TRBJ2-5, with TRBD1 matching 10 bases. Sequencing ends 3 residues short of the CDR3 end; the germline J gene provides the rest. The trim removed 3 bases at V and 1 base at J, leaving 6 bases unmatched. This CDR3 is built from 16 residues. Per the germline V gene, CDR1 is SGHRS and CDR2 is YFSETQ. The whole variable domain, filled in from reference TRBV5-1 and TRBJ2-5, reads KAGVTQTPRYLIKTRGQQVTLSCSPISGHRSVSWYQQTPGQGLQFLFEYFSETQRNKGNFPGRFSGRQFSNSRSEMNVSTLELGDSALYLCASSSRQGALQETQYFGPGTRLLVL.

Concerning this clone itself: The read comes to an end 3 residues before the CDR3 does, leaving the germline J gene to fill in the end. The chain combines TRBV20-1 with TRBJ2-5; 8 nucleotides agree with TRBD1. The germline gives CDR1 DFQATT, CDR2 SNEGSKA (reference sequence). This CDR3 region has 14 residues. V lost 3 bases to trimming and J lost 1 base; unmatched junction nucleotides: 4. CDR3 in amino acids: CSASGDRPQETQYF. The part of the CDR3 DNA that was read is TGCAGTGCTAGTGGGGACAGGCCCCAAGAGACC.

With respect to this clone: The sequence runs out 3 residues before the end of the CDR3; the remainder is reconstructed from the germline J gene. This sequence joins TRBV19 and TRBJ1-4; 8 bases match TRBD1. CDR3 size: 14 residues. Trimming cost V 7 bases and J 5 bases; bases outside gene matches: 6. The germline V gene encodes CDR1 LNHDA and CDR2 SQIVND (reference sequence). The CDR3 region is CASNLQGGNEKLFF. The sequenced part of the CDR3 DNA is TGTGCCAGTAACCTACAGGGGGGGAATGAAAAA.

About this clone itself: The CDR3 end falls 3 residues outside the read, so it is completed with the germline J gene. The chain joins TRBV19 to TRBJ1-1, with a tentative D call TRBD1 (5 bases). The CDR3 is 14 residues long. Germline V CDR1 and CDR2: LNHDA, SQIVND (reference sequence). V was trimmed by 3 bases and J by 6 bases, leaving 14 bases between them. CDR3 bases read: TGTGCCAGTAGTATCGTTCAGGGTACCTCTGAA. Translated: CASSIVQGTSE. The CDR3 reads in full as CASSIVQGTSEAFF.

A note on this clone: The read terminates 3 residues before the CDR3 end, so the remaining end is supplied by the germline J gene. V gene TRBV20-1 combines with J gene TRBJ1-3, with 7 nucleotides matching TRBD1. This CDR3 region has 13 residues. V shed 6 bases and J 0 bases; nucleotides not matched to a gene: 2. The germline V gene has CDR1 DFQATT and CDR2 SNEGSKA (reference sequence). The part of the CDR3 DNA that was read is TGCAGTGCCAGGACAGGCTCTGGAAACACC. As protein: CSARTGSGNT. The whole CDR3 region reads CSARTGSGNTIYF.

Regarding this clone: The read halts 3 residues ahead of the CDR3 end, with the missing end drawn from the germline J gene. The rearrangement joins TRBV19 to TRBJ2-3; possible D gene TRBD1, 5 bases. Germline CDR1 is LNHDA and CDR2 is SQIVND (reference sequence). The CDR3 covers 14 residues. V lost 11 bases, J lost 0 bases, and 15 bases lay in between. The sequenced part of the CDR3 DNA is TGTGCCTCCCATAGGGGCAGCAGCACAGATACG. Its translation is CASHRGSSTDT. The full CDR3 reads CASHRGSSTDTQYF.

To note about this clone: The read terminates 3 residues ahead of where the CDR3 ends, so the germline J gene completes it. This rearrangement joins TRBV30 to TRBJ1-1, with TRBD1 matching 8 bases. The J segment lost 5 bases and the V segment lost 1 base, leaving 0 bases of the junction unmatched. Germline CDR1 is GTSNPN and CDR2 is SVGIG (reference sequence). This CDR3 comprises 12 residues. The DNA read from the CDR3 is TGTGCCTGGAGTGGACAGGGGACTGAA. It specifies CAWSGQGTE. The CDR3, in full, reads CAWSGQGTEAFF. Full variable domain (remainder filled in from reference TRBV30 and TRBJ1-1): SQTIHQWPATLVQPVGSPLSLECTVEGTSNPNLYWYRQAAGRGLQLLFYSVGIGQISSEVPQNLSASRPQDRQFILSSKKLLLSDSGFYLCAWSGQGTEAFFGQGTRLTVV.

A remark on this clone: The sequence runs out 3 residues before the end of the CDR3; the remainder is reconstructed from the germline J gene. J is TRBJ1-4 and V is TRBV10-3, with D perhaps matching TRBD1 (6 bases). V gave up 10 bases and J gave up 5 bases, with 14 bases separating them. The germline V gene encodes CDR1 ENHRY and CDR2 SYGVKD. The CDR3 extends over 13 amino acids. The CDR3 bases that were read are TGTGCCACTCAGACAGGTCAGAATGAAAAA. Translating gives CATQTGQNEK. The whole CDR3 region reads CATQTGQNEKLFF.

As for this clone: The observed sequence ends 3 residues before the CDR3 terminus, with the missing tail filled in from the germline J gene. The rearrangement joins TRBV7-2 to TRBJ2-5, with a weak D call TRBD1 (5 bases). The V gene's germline CDR1 is SGHTA and CDR2 FQGNSA. V was cut by 5 bases and J by 4 bases, with 11 bases left in between. The CDR3 loop spans 13 amino acids. The CDR3 DNA, read in part, is TGTGCCAGCAGCCCGCAGGGTCCAGAGACC. It encodes CASSPQGPET. The whole CDR3 protein is CASSPQGPETQYF. Looking up the rest from reference TRBV7-2 and TRBJ2-5 gives the full variable domain: GAGVSQSPSNKVTEKGKDVELRCDPISGHTALYWYRQSLGQGLEFLIYFQGNSAPDKSGLPSDRFSAERTGGSVSTLTIQRTQQEDSAVYLCASSPQGPETQYFGPGTRLLVL.

Regarding this clone: Sequencing ends 3 residues short of the CDR3 end; the germline J gene provides the rest. V gene TRBV19 combines with J gene TRBJ1-5; no firm D call. The CDR3 runs to 10 residues. V was cut by 7 bases and J by 6 bases, with 4 bases left in between. The germline V gene has CDR1 LNHDA and CDR2 SQIVND (reference sequence). CDR3 bases read: TGTGCCAGTAACGGTCAGCCC. Translating it yields CASNGQP. The whole CDR3 sequence reads CASNGQPQHF.

As concerns this clone: The read ends 3 residues before the CDR3 terminus; that terminus is restored from the germline J gene. The chain joins TRBV12-5 to TRBJ2-5; possible D gene TRBD1, 8 bases. Germline V gene data show CDR1 as LGHNT and CDR2 as FRNRAP. V was cut by 2 bases and J by 5 bases, with 15 bases left in between. The CDR3 loop spans 15 amino acids. Partial CDR3 DNA: TGTGCTAGTGGTTTGACAGGGGGGGCTGGGGAGACC. This translates into CASGLTGGAGET. The whole CDR3 protein reads CASGLTGGAGETQYF.

Concerning this clone itself: The sequence runs out 3 residues before the end of the CDR3; the remainder is reconstructed from the germline J gene. The V call is TRBV28, the J call TRBJ1-1; D gene uncertain. The CDR3 has 14 amino acids. Germline-derived CDR1 and CDR2 are MDHEN and SYDVKM. Trimming shortened V by 6 bases and J by 5 bases, and 16 bases separated the two germline ends. Here the CDR3 reads CASSLKGWSTEAFF. The CDR3 DNA, read in part, is TGTGCCAGCAGCCTTAAGGGTTGGTCGACTGAA.

Points on this clone: The read ends 3 residues shy of where the CDR3 ends; the end is completed using the germline J gene. The chain employs TRBV12-3 or TRBV12-4 and TRBJ2-1, with TRBD2 identical over 8 bases. The J segment lost 2 bases and the V segment lost 3 bases, leaving 6 bases of the junction unmatched. This CDR3 comprises 16 residues. CDR3 loop: CASSLVAGGAYNEQFF. CDR3 DNA (partial): TGTGCCAGCAGTTTGGTCGCGGGAGGCGCCTACAATGAG.

Regarding this clone: The missing CDR3 end, 3 residues past where the read stops, is filled in from the germline J gene. The gene calls are TRBV5-6 and TRBJ2-7; D not resolved. Trimming removed 1 base from V and 3 bases from J, with 5 bases in between. Per germline, CDR1 SGHDT and CDR2 YYEEEE. The CDR3 is 12 amino acids. The sequenced CDR3 bases are TGTGCCAGCAGCTTGAACGGCTACGAG. Protein sequence: CASSLNGYE. The CDR3, in full, reads CASSLNGYEQYF.

As regards this clone: From the germline J gene comes the end of the CDR3, since the read stops 3 residues before it. The V and J genes are TRBV5-1 and TRBJ2-2, with TRBD1 matching over 7 bases. The CDR3 sequence is 14 residues long. V lost 2 bases and J lost 6; bases outside the gene matches: 4. Germline values: CDR1 SGHRS, CDR2 YFSETQ. CDR3 bases read: TGCGCCAGCAGCTTAGCAGGGGGACCCGGGGAG. This translates into CASSLAGGPGE. The full CDR3 is CASSLAGGPGELFF.

For this clone: Read coverage stops 3 residues before the CDR3 terminus; the germline J gene supplies the remainder. The chain joins TRBV7-9 to TRBJ1-1, with D perhaps TRBD1 (6 bases). The V and J ends lost 4 bases and 2 bases respectively, with 11 bases between them. This CDR3 has 14 residues. Germline CDR1 is SEHNR and CDR2 is FQNEAQ (reference sequence). CDR3: CASSSLDRNTEAFF. The CDR3 DNA, read in part, is TGTGCCAGCAGCTCCTTGGACAGAAACACTGAA.

Partial CDR3 DNA: TGTGCCAGCAATGGGGGGATTTATCAGCCC. Its translation is CASNGGIYQP. The CDR3 in full is CASNGGIYQPQHF. The genes are TRBV6-2 or TRBV6-3 and TRBJ1-5; possible D gene TRBD1, 5 bases. The DNA ends 3 residues before the CDR3 does, and the rest of the CDR3 is filled in from the germline J gene. The CDR3 runs 13 residues. Germline V lookup: CDR1 MNHEY, CDR2 SVGEGT. V was trimmed by 7 bases and J by 5 bases, leaving 12 bases between them.

The sequenced part of the CDR3 DNA is TGTGCCAGCTCACCAGGGCTCTCTGGAAACACC. Translating it yields CASSPGLSGNT. The full CDR3 protein reads CASSPGLSGNTIYF. The chain recombines TRBV18 with TRBJ1-3; D is undetermined. The read comes to an end 3 residues before the CDR3 does, leaving the germline J gene to fill in the end. There are 14 residues in the CDR3. The ends were cut back, 2 bases at V and 0 bases at J, with 5 bases in the middle. Germline V CDR1 and CDR2: KGHSH, LQKENI.

As regards this clone: Read data end 3 residues before the CDR3 end; the end is taken from the germline J gene. The chain employs TRBV19 and TRBJ2-7; weak D call: TRBD2 (6 bases). The CDR3 contains 14 residues. The ends were cut back, 4 bases at V and 0 bases at J, with 10 bases in the middle. Germline-derived CDR1 and CDR2 are LNHDA and SQIVND (reference sequence). CDR3 DNA (partial): TGTGCCAGTAGTAAGGTAGCGGACTCCTACGAG. It yields the protein CASSKVADSYE. The whole CDR3 is CASSKVADSYEQYF.

On this clone: The missing CDR3 end, 3 residues past where the read stops, is filled in from the germline J gene. The chain employs TRBV5-1 and TRBJ1-6, with 8 bases lining up with TRBD1. Germline V gene sequence: CDR1 SGHRS, CDR2 YFSETQ. The CDR3 length is 18 residues. The V segment lost 4 bases and the J segment 6 bases; nucleotides outside the gene matches: 15. The CDR3 loop reads CASSGGYETGDANSPLHF. The covered CDR3 bases are TGCGCCAGCAGCGGGGGTTATGAGACAGGGGATGCTAATTCACCC.

Note on this clone: From the germline J gene comes the end of the CDR3, since the read stops 3 residues before it. This rearrangement joins TRBV5-1 to TRBJ1-2; 7 bases fit TRBD1. The germline gives CDR1 SGHRS, CDR2 YFSETQ. With 0 bases clipped from V and 4 bases from J, the junction kept 6 bases outside the gene matches. The CDR3 spans 15 residues. CDR3 DNA (partial): TGCGCCAGCAGCTTGGAAGGACAGGATATCTATGGC. Protein sequence: CASSLEGQDIYG. The complete CDR3 protein is CASSLEGQDIYGYTF.

Of note for this clone: The read ends 3 residues shy of where the CDR3 ends; the end is completed using the germline J gene. V usage is TRBV7-9 and J usage is TRBJ2-7, with a tentative D call TRBD1 (6 bases). V was trimmed by 5 bases and J by 3 bases, leaving 11 bases between them. This CDR3 comprises 13 residues. CDR1 and CDR2 from the germline V gene are SEHNR and FQNEAQ (reference sequence). CDR3 region: CASSTPQGYEQYF. CDR3 DNA, as far as it was read: TGTGCCAGCAGCACCCCACAGGGCTACGAG.

Details on this clone: Read data end 3 residues before the CDR3 end; the end is taken from the germline J gene. The chain couples TRBV18 to TRBJ2-5; 12 bases map to TRBD1. Germline assignment: CDR1 KGHSH and CDR2 LQKENI. This CDR3 contains 20 residues. The J segment lost 7 bases and the V segment lost 3 bases, leaving 21 bases of the junction unmatched. The CDR3 protein is CASSPFDSGTGGGIPGTQYF. The covered CDR3 bases are TGTGCCAGCTCACCTTTTGACTCCGGGACAGGGGGCGGAATCCCCGGGACC.

CDR3 in amino acids: CSATLTRSTDTQYF. Incomplete CDR3 DNA: TGCAGTGCCACCCTGACTAGGAGCACAGATACG. J is TRBJ2-3 and V is TRBV20-1; possibly TRBD2 for D (6 bases). The read stops 3 residues short of the end of the CDR3; the missing end is completed from the germline J gene. Germline assignment: CDR1 DFQATT and CDR2 SNEGSKA (reference sequence). CDR3 length: 14 residues. The ends were cut back, 6 bases at V and 0 bases at J, with 13 bases in the middle.

Worth noting for this clone: The missing CDR3 end, 3 residues past where the read stops, is filled in from the germline J gene. The chain is built from TRBV7-9 and TRBJ1-6; 9 bases align to TRBD1. This CDR3 is 15 amino acids long. The V segment lost 5 bases and the J segment 8 bases; nucleotides outside the gene matches: 7. CDR1 and CDR2 from the germline V gene are SEHNR and FQNEAQ (reference sequence). The CDR3: CASSIGQGKDSPLHF. The sequenced part of the CDR3 DNA is TGTGCCAGCAGCATAGGACAGGGGAAGGATTCACCC. The complete variable domain, with remaining parts taken from reference TRBV7-9 and TRBJ1-6, reads DTGVSQNPRHKITKRGQNVTFRCDPISEHNRLYWYRQTLGQGPEFLTYFQNEAQLEKSRLLSDRFSAERPKGSFSTLEIQRTEQGDSAMYLCASSIGQGKDSPLHFGNGTRLTVT.

With respect to this clone: The read terminates 3 residues ahead of where the CDR3 ends, so the germline J gene completes it. V gene TRBV30 combines with J gene TRBJ1-1, with unresolved D. The CDR3 contains 13 residues. Looked up from germline, CDR1 is GTSNPN and CDR2 is SVGIG (reference sequence). CDR3 bases read: TGTGCCTGGAGTGTCAACAGAAAGGGCAAG. It specifies CAWSVNRKGK. From start to end, the CDR3 is CAWSVNRKGKAFF.

About this clone: The CDR3 is cut off 3 residues early in the read; its end comes from the germline J gene. The V call is TRBV6-4, the J call TRBJ2-5; a weak D match, TRBD1 (7 bases). Germline V gives CDR1 MRHNA, CDR2 SNTAGT. V gave up 6 bases and J gave up 5 bases, with 22 bases separating them. CDR3 length: 16 amino acids. CDR3 sequence reads: CASRRQGAGWWETQYF. The CDR3 DNA, read in part, is TGTGCCAGCAGGAGACAGGGTGCGGGGTGGTGGGAGACC.

This CDR3 reads CASSLSRTSYNEQFF. CDR3 bases read: TGTGCCAGCAGCTTGTCACGGACATCCTACAATGAG. This rearrangement joins TRBV5-4 to TRBJ2-1; D is perhaps TRBD1 (5 bases). The read is 3 residues too short to cover the CDR3 end, so that end is filled in from the germline J gene. The CDR3 loop spans 15 amino acids. Germline V CDR1 and CDR2: SGHNT, YYREEE (reference sequence). V lost 1 base, J lost 1 base, and 9 bases lay in between.

Points on this clone: The CDR3 end lies 3 residues beyond the end of the read and is filled in from the germline J gene. V is TRBV2 and J is TRBJ2-5, with TRBD2 matching 10 bases. Unmatched junction bases numbered 8, after V lost 6 bases and J lost 4 bases. Per the germline V gene, CDR1 is SNHLY and CDR2 is FYNNEI. The CDR3 extends over 15 amino acids. CDR3 DNA (partial): TGTGCCAGCAGCGGTAGCGGGGGGCGCGGAGAGACC. Protein: CASSGSGGRGET. In full, the CDR3 is CASSGSGGRGETQYF.

On this clone itself: With the read ending 3 residues before the CDR3 end, the germline J gene is used to fill in that end. The gene calls are TRBV29-1 and TRBJ1-5, with D unresolved. The CDR3 is made up of 12 amino acids. Germline V gene lookup returns CDR1 SQVTM and CDR2 ANQGSEA. V lost 4 bases to trimming and J lost 3 bases, with 7 bases between them. The CDR3 here is CSVGDNNQPQHF. The covered CDR3 bases are TGCAGCGTTGGAGATAACAATCAGCCC.